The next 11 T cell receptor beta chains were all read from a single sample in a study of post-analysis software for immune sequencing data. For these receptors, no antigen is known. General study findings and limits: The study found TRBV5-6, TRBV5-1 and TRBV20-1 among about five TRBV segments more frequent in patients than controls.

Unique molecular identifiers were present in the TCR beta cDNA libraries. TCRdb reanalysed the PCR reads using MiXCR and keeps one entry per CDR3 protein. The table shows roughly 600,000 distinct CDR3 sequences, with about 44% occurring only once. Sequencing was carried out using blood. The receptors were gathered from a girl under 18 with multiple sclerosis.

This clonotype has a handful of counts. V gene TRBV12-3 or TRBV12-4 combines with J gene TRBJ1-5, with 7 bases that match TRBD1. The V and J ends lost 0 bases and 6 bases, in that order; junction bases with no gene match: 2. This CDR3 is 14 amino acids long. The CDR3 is CASSLAQGGQPQHF. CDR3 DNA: TGTGCCAGCAGTTTAGCCCAGGGGGGTCAGCCCCAGCATTTT.

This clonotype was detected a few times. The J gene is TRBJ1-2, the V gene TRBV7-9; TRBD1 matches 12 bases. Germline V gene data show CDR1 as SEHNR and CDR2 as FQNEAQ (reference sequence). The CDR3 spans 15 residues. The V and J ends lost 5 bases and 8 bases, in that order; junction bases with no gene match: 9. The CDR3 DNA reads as TGTGCCAGCAGCCCCGGGGGACAGGGGGCGCAGGGCTACACCTTC. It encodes CASSPGGQGAQGYTF.

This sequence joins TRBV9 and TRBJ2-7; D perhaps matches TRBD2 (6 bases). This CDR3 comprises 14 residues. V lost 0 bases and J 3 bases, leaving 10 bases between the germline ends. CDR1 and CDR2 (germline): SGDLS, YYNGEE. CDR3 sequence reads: CASSVAGDYYEQYF. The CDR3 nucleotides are TGTGCCAGCAGCGTAGCGGGGGATTACTACGAGCAGTACTTC.

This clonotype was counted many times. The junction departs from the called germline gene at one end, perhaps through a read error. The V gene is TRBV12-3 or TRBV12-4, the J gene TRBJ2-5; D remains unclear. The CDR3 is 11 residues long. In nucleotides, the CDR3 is TGCGCCAGCAGCCGTCAAGAGACCCAGTACTTC. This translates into CASSRQETQYF.

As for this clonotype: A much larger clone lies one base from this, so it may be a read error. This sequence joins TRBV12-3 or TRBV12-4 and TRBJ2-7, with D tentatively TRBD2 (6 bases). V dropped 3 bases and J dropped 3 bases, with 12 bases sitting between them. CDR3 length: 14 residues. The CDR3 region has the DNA TGTGCCAGCAGTTTGAGCGGGTCCCGCTACGAGCAGTACTTC. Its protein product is CASSLSGSRYEQYF.

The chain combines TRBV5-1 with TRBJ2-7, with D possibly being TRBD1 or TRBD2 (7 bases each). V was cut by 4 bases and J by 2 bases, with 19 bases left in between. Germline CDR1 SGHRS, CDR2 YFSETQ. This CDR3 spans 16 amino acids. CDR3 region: CASSPGGRGNPYEQYF. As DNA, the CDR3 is TGCGCCAGCAGCCCGGGAGGCAGGGGGAATCCCTACGAGCAGTACTTC. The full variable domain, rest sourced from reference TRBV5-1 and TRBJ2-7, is KAGVTQTPRYLIKTRGQQVTLSCSPISGHRSVSWYQQTPGQGLQFLFEYFSETQRNKGNFPGRFSGRQFSNSRSEMNVSTLELGDSALYLCASSPGGRGNPYEQYFGPGTRLTVT.

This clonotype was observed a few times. This CDR3 is CSARDQGRGFEAFF. For the CDR3, the DNA is TGCAGTGCTAGAGATCAGGGCAGGGGGTTTGAAGCTTTCTTT. This chain links TRBV20-1 with TRBJ1-1; TRBD1 matches 7 bases. V shed 0 bases, J shed 7 bases, and the junction held 8 bases outside the gene matches. The germline V gene has CDR1 DFQATT and CDR2 SNEGSKA (reference sequence). The CDR3 has 14 amino acids.

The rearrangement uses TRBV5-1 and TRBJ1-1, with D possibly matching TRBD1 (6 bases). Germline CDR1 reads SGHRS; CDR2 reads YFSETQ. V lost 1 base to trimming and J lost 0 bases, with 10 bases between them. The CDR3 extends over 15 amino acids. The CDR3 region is CASSLRAGVNTEAFF. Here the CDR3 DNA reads TGCGCCAGCAGCTTGAGGGCAGGGGTGAACACTGAAGCTTTCTTT. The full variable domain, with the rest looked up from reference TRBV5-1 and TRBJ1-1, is KAGVTQTPRYLIKTRGQQVTLSCSPISGHRSVSWYQQTPGQGLQFLFEYFSETQRNKGNFPGRFSGRQFSNSRSEMNVSTLELGDSALYLCASSLRAGVNTEAFFGQGTRLTVV.

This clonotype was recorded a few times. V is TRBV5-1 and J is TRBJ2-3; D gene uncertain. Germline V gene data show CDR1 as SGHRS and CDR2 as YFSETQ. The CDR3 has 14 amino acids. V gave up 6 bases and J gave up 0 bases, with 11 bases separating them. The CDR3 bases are TGCGCCAGCAACCCAGGTGCTAGCACAGATACGCAGTATTTT. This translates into CASNPGASTDTQYF.

The CDR3 sequence is CASSQHPTQKQKQFF. In DNA, the CDR3 is TGTGCCAGCAGCCAACATCCCACACAAAAGCAGAAGCAGTTCTTC. This rearrangement joins TRBV3-1 to TRBJ2-1; D unresolved. The CDR3 sequence is 15 residues long. Trimming took 2 bases from V and 11 from J, leaving 19 bases between them. Germline CDR1 is LGHDT and CDR2 is YNNKEL (reference sequence).

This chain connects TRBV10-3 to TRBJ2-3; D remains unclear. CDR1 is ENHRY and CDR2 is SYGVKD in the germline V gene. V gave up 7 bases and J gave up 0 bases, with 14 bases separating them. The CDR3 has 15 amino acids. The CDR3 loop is CAINPALSSTDTQYF. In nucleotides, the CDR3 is TGTGCCATCAACCCCGCGCTATCTAGCACAGATACGCAGTATTTT.